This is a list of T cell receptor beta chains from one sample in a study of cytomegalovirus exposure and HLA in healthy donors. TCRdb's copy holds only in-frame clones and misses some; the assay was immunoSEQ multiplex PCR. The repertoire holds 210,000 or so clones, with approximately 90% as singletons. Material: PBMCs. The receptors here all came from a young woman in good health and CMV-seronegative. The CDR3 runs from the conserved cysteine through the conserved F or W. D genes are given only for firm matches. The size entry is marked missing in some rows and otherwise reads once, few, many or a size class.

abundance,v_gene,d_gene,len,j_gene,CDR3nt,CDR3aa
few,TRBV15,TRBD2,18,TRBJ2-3,TGTGCCACCAGCAGAGCTCGGCGGGTGGCGGGGGTGGTAGATACGCAGTATTTT,CATSRARRVAGVVDTQYF
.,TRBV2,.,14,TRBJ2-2,TGTGCCAGCACCTCTGATTTCGAGGGCGCGGAGCTGTTTTTT,CASTSDFEGAELFF
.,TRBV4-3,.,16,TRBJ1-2,TGCGCCAGCAGCCAAGAGGGGGAGGCATCCGGATATGGCTACACCTTC,CASSQEGEASGYGYTF
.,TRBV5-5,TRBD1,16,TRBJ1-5,TGTGCCAGCAGCTTGGAAGCGGGACAGGGCCATCAGCCCCAGCATTTT,CASSLEAGQGHQPQHF
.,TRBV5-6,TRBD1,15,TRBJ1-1,TGTGCCAGCAGCTGGATTGGGACAGGGGCGGGTGAAGCTTTCTTT,CASSWIGTGAGEAFF
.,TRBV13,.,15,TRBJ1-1,TGTGCCAGCTCACCAACGTGGGGGCGGGGGACTGAAGCTTTCTTT,CASSPTWGRGTEAFF
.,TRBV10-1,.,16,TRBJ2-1,TGCGCCAGCAGTAGAAGCGACTCAAGCTCCTACAATGAGCAGTTCTTC,CASSRSDSSSYNEQFF
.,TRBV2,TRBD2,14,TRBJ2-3,TGTGCCAGCACTGTAGCGGGAGGCACAGATACGCAGTATTTT,CASTVAGGTDTQYF
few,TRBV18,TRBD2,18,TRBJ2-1,TGTGCCAGCTCACCATGGCTAGCGGGAGGCGGGATGCACAATGAGCAGTTCTTC,CASSPWLAGGGMHNEQFF
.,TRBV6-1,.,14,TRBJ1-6,TGTGCCAGCAGTAGGGAGGGGGGAAATTCACCCCTCCACTTT,CASSREGGNSPLHF
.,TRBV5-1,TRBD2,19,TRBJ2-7,TGCGCCAGCAGCCAGTGGTTTAGCGGGAGTGGTGGCCGCTCCTACGAGCAGTACTTC,CASSQWFSGSGGRSYEQYF
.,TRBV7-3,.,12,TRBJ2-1,TGTGCCAGCAGCTCCTCGGGGAATGAGCAGTTCTTC,CASSSSGNEQFF
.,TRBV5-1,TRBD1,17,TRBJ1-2,TGCGCCAGCAGCTTGAACGCCGGGACAGCGAAGGGGTATGGCTACACCTTC,CASSLNAGTAKGYGYTF
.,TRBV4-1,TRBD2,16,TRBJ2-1,TGCGCCAGCAGCTCTTTACTAAGCGGGGGGGCCAATGAGCAGTTCTTC,CASSSLLSGGANEQFF
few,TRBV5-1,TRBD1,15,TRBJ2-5,TGCGCCAGCAGCTTGGGGGACAGGGGAAAAGAGACCCAGTACTTC,CASSLGDRGKETQYF
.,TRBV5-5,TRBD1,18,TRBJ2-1,TGTGCCAGCAGCCTGGCCGGGACAGAAAGAAGCTCCTACAATGAGCAGTTCTTC,CASSLAGTERSSYNEQFF
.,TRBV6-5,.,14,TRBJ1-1,TGTGCCAGCAGTTACTCGGCGGGGAACACTGAAGCTTTCTTT,CASSYSAGNTEAFF
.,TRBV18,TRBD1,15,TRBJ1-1,TGTGCCAGCTCACCACGGACAGGTACCTACACTGAAGCTTTCTTT,CASSPRTGTYTEAFF
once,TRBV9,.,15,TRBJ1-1,TGTGCCAGCAGCGTAGATCTCAGTACCACCCCTGAAGCTTTCTTT,CASSVDLSTTPEAFF
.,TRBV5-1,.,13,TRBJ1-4,TGCGCCAGCAGCCAGGGGCCTAATGAAAAACTGTTTTTT,CASSQGPNEKLFF
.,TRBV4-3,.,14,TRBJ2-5,TGCGCCAGCAGCCAAGATCGGGGTTGGGGGACCCAGTACTTC,CASSQDRGWGTQYF
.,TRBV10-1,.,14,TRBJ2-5,TGCGCCAGCAGTTGGTCACGGTACCAAGAGACCCAGTACTTC,CASSWSRYQETQYF
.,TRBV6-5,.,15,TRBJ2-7,TGTGCCAGCAGTTACTCTCCTGGCCTCTCCTACGAGCAGTACTTC,CASSYSPGLSYEQYF
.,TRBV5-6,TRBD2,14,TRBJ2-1,TGTGCCAGCAGCCCCCCTAGCGGGGCCAATGAGCAGTTCTTC,CASSPPSGANEQFF
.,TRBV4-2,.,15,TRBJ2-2,TGTGCCAGCAGCCAAGCCGGGAGAGGGCCCGGGGAGCTGTTTTTT,CASSQAGRGPGELFF
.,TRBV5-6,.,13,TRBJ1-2,TGTGCCAGCAGCTCAGGGTTCGGCTATGGCTACACCTTC,CASSSGFGYGYTF